The 8 T cell receptor beta chains in this list originate from one sample, sequenced in a study of control samples from healthy donors and cancer patients. Assay: immunoSEQ multiplex PCR; the TCRdb copy retains only in-frame clones and omits some. This table has around 180,000 clones, 88% appearing once. Source material: blood. The receptor source for this set is a woman aged 30 to 39 in good health.

The chain has TRBV28 and TRBJ1-4; unclear D gene. With 6 bases removed from V and 3 bases from J, the gap between germline ends came to 11 bases. CDR1 is MDHEN and CDR2 is SYDVKM in the germline V gene. The CDR3 contains 14 residues. The CDR3 sequence is CASSGAGPNEKLFF. Here the CDR3 DNA reads TGTGCCAGCAGCGGCGCGGGTCCTAATGAAAAACTGTTTTTT.

CDR3 DNA: TGCGCCAGCAGCCGGAGAGACTCCGAGGGAGATACGCAGTATTTT. This sequence encodes CASSRRDSEGDTQYF. J is TRBJ2-3 and V is TRBV5-1; possibly TRBD2 for D (5 bases). V dropped 4 bases and J dropped 5 bases, with 17 bases sitting between them. This CDR3 is 15 amino acids long. In germline, CDR1 is SGHRS, CDR2 YFSETQ.

The chain recombines TRBV7-6 with TRBJ2-5; D may be TRBD1 or TRBD2 (5 bases each). Germline CDR1 and CDR2: SGHVS and FNYEAQ. The CDR3 is made up of 15 amino acids. Deletions cut 6 bases from V and 2 bases from J, with 16 bases between. The CDR3, as DNA: TGTGCCAGCAGTCAGGGCCCAAGACTACAAGAGACCCAGTACTTC. Translated: CASSQGPRLQETQYF.

The chain employs TRBV28 and TRBJ2-5; 9 bases fit TRBD1. J was trimmed by 4 bases and V by 6 bases; bases with no gene match: 18. Germline V CDR1 and CDR2: MDHEN, SYDVKM. CDR3 size: 18 residues. DNA of the CDR3: TGTGCCAGCAGCCATCTCCGGGACAGGGAGGTTAGAGGAGAGACCCAGTACTTC. Its translation: CASSHLRDREVRGETQYF.

This sequence joins TRBV14 and TRBJ2-5, with D unresolved. V was clipped by 1 base and J by 5 bases, with 17 bases between them. The CDR3 loop spans 16 amino acids. Germline V gene lookup returns CDR1 SGHDN and CDR2 FVKESK. In DNA form, the CDR3 reads TGTGCCAGCAGCCAAGCACCGACGAAAAAGAGGGAGACCCAGTACTTC. Residues: CASSQAPTKKRETQYF.

On this clone: One end of the junction does not line up with germline, which may come from a read error. This chain joins TRBV11-2 and TRBJ2-3; possibly TRBD1 for D (6 bases). Germline V lookup: CDR1 SGHAT, CDR2 FQNNGV. The CDR3 runs 13 residues. The CDR3 protein is CASSVDRTDTQYF. The CDR3 DNA sequence: TGTGCCAGCAGCGTAGACAGGACAGATACGCAGTATTTT.

The chain recombines TRBV5-1 with TRBJ1-3; D unresolved. Germline assignment: CDR1 SGHRS and CDR2 YFSETQ. CDR3 length: 13 amino acids. V was pared by 4 bases and J by 4 bases, with 9 bases between. CDR3 bases: TGCGCCAGCAGCGGGGAAGGGGGAAACACCATATATTTT. Translation: CASSGEGGNTIYF.

V gene TRBV15 combines with J gene TRBJ1-2, with 11 bases identical to TRBD1. The CDR3 length is 15 residues. The V segment lost 5 bases and the J segment 7 bases; nucleotides outside the gene matches: 9. The germline CDR1 and CDR2 sequences are LNHNV and YYDKDF (reference sequence). The CDR3: CATSYVGTGGIGYTF. CDR3 nucleotides: TGTGCCACCAGCTATGTAGGGACAGGGGGGATTGGCTACACCTTC.